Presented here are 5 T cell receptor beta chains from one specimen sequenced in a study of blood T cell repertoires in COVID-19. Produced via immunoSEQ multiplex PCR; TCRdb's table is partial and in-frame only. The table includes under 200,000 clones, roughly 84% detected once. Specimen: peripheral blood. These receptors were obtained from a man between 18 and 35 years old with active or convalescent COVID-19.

CDR3 sequence reads: CASSAENQETQYF. The CDR3 DNA reads TGTGCCAGCAGTGCGGAGAACCAAGAGACCCAGTACTTC. This rearrangement joins TRBV25-1 to TRBJ2-5, with unresolved D. Trimming stripped 4 bases from V and 0 bases from J, with 6 bases between. The CDR3 covers 13 residues. Germline loops: CDR1 MGHDK, CDR2 SYGVNS.

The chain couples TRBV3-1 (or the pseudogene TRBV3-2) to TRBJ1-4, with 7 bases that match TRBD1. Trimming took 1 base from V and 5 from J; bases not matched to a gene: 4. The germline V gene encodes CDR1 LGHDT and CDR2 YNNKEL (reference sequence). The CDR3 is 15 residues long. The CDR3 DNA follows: TGTGCCAGCAGCCAAGGGGACAGTAGGAATGAAAAACTGTTTTTT. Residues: CASSQGDSRNEKLFF.

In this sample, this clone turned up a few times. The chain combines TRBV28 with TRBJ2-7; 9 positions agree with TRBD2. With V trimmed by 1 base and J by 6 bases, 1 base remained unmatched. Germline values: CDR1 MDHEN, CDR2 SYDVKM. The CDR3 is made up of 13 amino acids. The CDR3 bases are TGTGCCAGCAGTTTATTGGGACTAGCCGAGCAGTACTTC. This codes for CASSLLGLAEQYF.

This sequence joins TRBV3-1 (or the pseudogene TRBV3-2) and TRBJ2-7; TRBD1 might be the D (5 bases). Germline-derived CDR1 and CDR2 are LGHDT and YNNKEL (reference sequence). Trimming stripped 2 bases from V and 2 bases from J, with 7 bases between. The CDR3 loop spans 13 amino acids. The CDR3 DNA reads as TGTGCCAGCAGCCAACAGGGTACCTACGAGCAGTACTTC. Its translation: CASSQQGTYEQYF.

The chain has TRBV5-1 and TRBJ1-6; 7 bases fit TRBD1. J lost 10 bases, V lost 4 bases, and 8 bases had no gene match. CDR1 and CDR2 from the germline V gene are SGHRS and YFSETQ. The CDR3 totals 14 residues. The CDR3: CASSLGQEGSPLHF. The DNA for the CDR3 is TGCGCCAGCAGCCTAGGACAGGAGGGCTCACCCCTCCACTTT.